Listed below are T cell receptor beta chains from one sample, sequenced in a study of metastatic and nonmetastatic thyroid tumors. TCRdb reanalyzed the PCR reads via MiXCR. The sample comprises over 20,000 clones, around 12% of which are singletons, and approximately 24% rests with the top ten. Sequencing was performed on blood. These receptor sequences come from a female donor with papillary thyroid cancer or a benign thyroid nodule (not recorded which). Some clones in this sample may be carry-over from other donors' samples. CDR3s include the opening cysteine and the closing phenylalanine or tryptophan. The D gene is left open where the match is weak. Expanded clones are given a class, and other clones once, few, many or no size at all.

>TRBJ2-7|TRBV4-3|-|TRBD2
CASSQLYPGGSSYEQYF
TGCGCCAGCAGCCAGCTCTATCCGGGGGGTAGCTCCTACGAGCAGTACTTC
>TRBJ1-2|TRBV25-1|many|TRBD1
CASTQTGDNYGYTF
TGTGCCAGCACTCAGACAGGGGACAACTATGGCTACACCTTC
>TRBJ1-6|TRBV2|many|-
CASMAPWGMLNSPLHF
TGTGCCAGCATGGCCCCTTGGGGAATGCTTAATTCACCCCTCCACTTT
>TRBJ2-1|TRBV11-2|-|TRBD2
CASSVILAEYNEQFF
TGTGCCAGCAGCGTTATACTAGCGGAGTACAATGAGCAGTTCTTC
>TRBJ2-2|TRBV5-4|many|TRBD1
CASSFSDRGTGELFF
TGTGCCAGCAGCTTTTCGGACAGGGGTACCGGGGAGCTGTTTTTT
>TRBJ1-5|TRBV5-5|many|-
CASSFYGGPNQPQHF
TGTGCCAGCAGCTTTTATGGAGGGCCCAATCAGCCCCAGCATTTT
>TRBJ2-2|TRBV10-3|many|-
CAISGEADTGELFF
TGTGCCATCAGCGGGGAAGCGGACACCGGGGAGCTGTTTTTT
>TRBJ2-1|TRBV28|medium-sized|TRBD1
CASSYTGQGVNEQFF
TGTGCCAGCAGTTATACAGGACAGGGGGTTAATGAGCAGTTCTTC
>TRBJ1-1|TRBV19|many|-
CASSTWRWGARTEAFF
TGTGCCAGTAGTACATGGCGATGGGGGGCAAGGACTGAAGCTTTCTTT
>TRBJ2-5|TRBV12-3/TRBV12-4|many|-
CASSATGSGDQYF
TGTGCCAGCAGTGCGACAGGGTCGGGGGACCAGTACTTC
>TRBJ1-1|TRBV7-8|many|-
CASSLTPGRFTEAFF
TGTGCCAGCAGTCTAACACCCGGGAGGTTCACTGAAGCTTTCTTT
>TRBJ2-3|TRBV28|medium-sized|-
CASSPQGVTSVTDTQYF
TGTGCCAGCAGCCCTCAGGGGGTCACTAGCGTAACAGATACGCAGTATTTT
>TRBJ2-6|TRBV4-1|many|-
CASSQTATRFSGANVLTF
TGCGCCAGCAGCCAAACAGCTACCCGATTCTCTGGGGCCAACGTCCTGACTTTC
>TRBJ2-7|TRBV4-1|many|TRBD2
CASSQDPAGGRYEQYF
TGCGCCAGCAGCCAAGATCCAGCGGGAGGGAGGTACGAGCAGTACTTC
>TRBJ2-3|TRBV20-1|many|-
CSAAPTDTQYF
TGCAGTGCAGCCCCTACTGATACGCAGTATTTT
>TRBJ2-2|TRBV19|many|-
CASSISGGAGELFF
TGTGCCAGTAGTATCTCCGGTGGGGCCGGGGAGCTGTTTTTT
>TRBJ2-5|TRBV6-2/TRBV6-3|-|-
CARRPQGWNETQYF
TGTGCCAGAAGACCCCAGGGATGGAACGAGACCCAGTACTTC
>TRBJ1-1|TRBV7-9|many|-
CASSQGGEGAEAFF
TGTGCCAGCAGTCAAGGGGGGGAAGGCGCTGAAGCTTTCTTT
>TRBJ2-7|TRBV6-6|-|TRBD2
CASSYGSGRDEQYF
TGTGCCAGCAGTTACGGTAGCGGGAGAGACGAGCAGTACTTC
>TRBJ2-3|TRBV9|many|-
CASGKAGTSTDTQYF
TGTGCCAGCGGGAAGGCAGGGACCAGCACAGATACGCAGTATTTT
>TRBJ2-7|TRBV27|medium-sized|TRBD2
CASRPGLAASYEQYF
TGTGCCAGCAGGCCTGGACTAGCGGCGTCCTACGAGCAGTACTTC
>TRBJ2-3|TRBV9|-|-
CAGSVAGRWGLDTQYF
TGTGCCGGCAGCGTAGCTGGACGGTGGGGCTTGGATACGCAGTATTTT
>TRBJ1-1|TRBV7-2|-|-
CASSLSGADTEAFF
TGTGCCAGCAGCTTATCAGGTGCGGACACTGAAGCTTTCTTT
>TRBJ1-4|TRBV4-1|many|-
CASSPRDLWGTNEKLFF
TGCGCCAGCAGCCCCCGGGACCTTTGGGGGACTAATGAAAAACTGTTTTTT
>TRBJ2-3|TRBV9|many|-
CASSVREDGTDTQYF
TGTGCCAGCAGCGTTAGGGAGGACGGTACAGATACGCAGTATTTT
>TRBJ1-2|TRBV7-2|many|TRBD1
CASSSPDRAAYGYTF
TGTGCCAGCAGCAGCCCGGACAGGGCCGCCTATGGCTACACCTTC
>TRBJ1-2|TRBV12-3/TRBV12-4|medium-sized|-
CASSFGSGYGYTF
TGTGCCAGCAGTTTTGGATCGGGCTATGGCTACACCTTC
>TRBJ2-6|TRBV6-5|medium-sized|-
CASSYSAPSPGANVLTF
TGTGCCAGCAGTTACTCGGCCCCATCTCCTGGGGCCAACGTCCTGACTTTC
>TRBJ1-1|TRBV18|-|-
CASSPEDNTEAFF
TGTGCCAGCTCACCAGAGGACAACACTGAAGCTTTCTTT
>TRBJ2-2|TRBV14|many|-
CASSQDAGRGTGELFF
TGTGCCAGCAGCCAAGATGCCGGCAGGGGCACCGGGGAGCTGTTTTTT
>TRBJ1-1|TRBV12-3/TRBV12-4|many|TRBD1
CASRPGQPWAEAFF
TGTGCCAGCAGGCCGGGACAGCCCTGGGCTGAAGCTTTCTTT
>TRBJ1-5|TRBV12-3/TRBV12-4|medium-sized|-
CASSPRVGGPQHF
TGTGCCAGCAGTCCGCGTGTGGGGGGGCCCCAGCATTTT